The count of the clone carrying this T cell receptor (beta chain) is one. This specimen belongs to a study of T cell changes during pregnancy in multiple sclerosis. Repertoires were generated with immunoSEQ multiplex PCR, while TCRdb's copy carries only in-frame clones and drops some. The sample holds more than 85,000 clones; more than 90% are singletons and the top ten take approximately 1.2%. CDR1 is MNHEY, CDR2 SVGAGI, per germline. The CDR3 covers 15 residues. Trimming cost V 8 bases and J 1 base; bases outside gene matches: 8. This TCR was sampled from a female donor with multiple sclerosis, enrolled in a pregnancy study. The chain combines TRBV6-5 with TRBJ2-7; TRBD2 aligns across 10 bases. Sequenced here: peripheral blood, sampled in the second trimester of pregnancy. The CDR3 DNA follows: TGTGCCAGCGGACAAAGACTAGCGGGTTCCTACGAGCAGTACTTC. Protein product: CASGQRLAGSYEQYF.